The present TCR beta chain was sequenced within a study of blood T cell repertoires in COVID-19. Per the original data handling: Reference gene primer amplification gave nucleated cell count estimates. Sequencing was performed with immunoSEQ multiplex PCR; in TCRdb, only in-frame clones are kept and a portion is missing. That table is the source of V, J and clone size, and D and trimming were worked out from the DNA. The sample yields 110,000 to 150,000 clones, roughly nine tenths seen once. The CDR3 covers 16 residues. V was clipped by 4 bases and J by 4 bases; unmatched bases: 10. Germline CDR1 reads SGHRS; CDR2 reads YFSETQ.

Specimen: peripheral blood. This rearrangement joins TRBV5-1 to TRBJ2-3; TRBD1 agrees at 9 bases. This clonotype was obtained from a woman aged 55-69 years with active COVID-19. The CDR3 DNA reads TGCGCCAGCAGCACCGGGACAGGGAGGATTGCAGATACGCAGTATTTT. Translating gives CASSTGTGRIADTQYF.